The clone carrying this T cell receptor (beta chain) was detected ten times or more. Its target is unknown. The germline V gene has CDR1 SGHRS and CDR2 YFSETQ. The CDR3 covers 17 residues. V dropped 4 bases and J dropped 2; count of bases not matched to a gene: 11. TCRdb recomputed calls from the multiplex PCR reads with MiXCR, one row per CDR3 protein. The sample contains about 230,000 distinct CDR3 sequences, roughly 30% of which appear only once. These data come from a study of breast tumors, draining lymph nodes, adjacent tissues. Study conclusions and caveats: Tumor TCR diversity was below lymph nodes but above nontumor tissue. Luminal-like breast cancer showed significantly greater tumor-nontumor repertoire similarity than basal-like breast cancer did. Data only fit, rather than demonstrated, lymph node origin of most tumor T cells.

Axillary draining lymph nodes of breast cancer patients supplied the node samples. The chain carries TRBV5-1 and TRBJ2-5, with 10 bases identical to TRBD1. The sequence was obtained from a female donor with breast cancer. Some clones in this sample may be carry-over from other donors' samples. The specimen was axillary lymph node tissue. The CDR3 DNA follows: TGCGCCAGCAGCCCTGTAGGGACAGGGGTCGGGCAAGAGACCCAGTACTTC. As protein: CASSPVGTGVGQETQYF.